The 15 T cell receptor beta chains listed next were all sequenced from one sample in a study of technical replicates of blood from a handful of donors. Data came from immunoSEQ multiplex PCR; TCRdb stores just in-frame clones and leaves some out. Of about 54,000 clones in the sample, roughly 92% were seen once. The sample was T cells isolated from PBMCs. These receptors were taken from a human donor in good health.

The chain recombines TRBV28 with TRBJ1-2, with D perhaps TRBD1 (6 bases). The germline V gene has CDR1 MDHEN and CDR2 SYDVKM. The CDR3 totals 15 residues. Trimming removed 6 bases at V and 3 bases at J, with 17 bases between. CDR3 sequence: CASSRSGGAHYGYTF. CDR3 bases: TGTGCCAGCAGCCGTTCGGGGGGGGCTCACTATGGCTACACCTTC.

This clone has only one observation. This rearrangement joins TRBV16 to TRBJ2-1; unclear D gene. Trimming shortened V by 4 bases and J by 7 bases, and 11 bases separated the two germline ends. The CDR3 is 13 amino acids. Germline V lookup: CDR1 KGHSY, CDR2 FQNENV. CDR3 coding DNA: TGTGCCAGCAGCCGCGGTGGAACGAATGAGCAGTTCTTC. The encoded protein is CASSRGGTNEQFF.

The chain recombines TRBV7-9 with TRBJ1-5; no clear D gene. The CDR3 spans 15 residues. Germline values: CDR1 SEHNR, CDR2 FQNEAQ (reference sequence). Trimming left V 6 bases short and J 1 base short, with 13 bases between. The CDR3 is CASSFDTRSNQPQHF. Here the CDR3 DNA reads TGTGCCAGCAGTTTCGATACCCGGAGCAATCAGCCCCAGCATTTT.

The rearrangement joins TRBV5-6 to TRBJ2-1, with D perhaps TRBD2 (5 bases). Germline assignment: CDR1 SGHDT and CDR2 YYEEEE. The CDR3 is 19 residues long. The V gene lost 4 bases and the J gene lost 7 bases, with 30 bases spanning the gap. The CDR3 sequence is CASSTSGMGKYHRSNEQFF. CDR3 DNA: TGTGCCAGCAGCACATCCGGGATGGGGAAATACCACCGATCTAATGAGCAGTTCTTC.

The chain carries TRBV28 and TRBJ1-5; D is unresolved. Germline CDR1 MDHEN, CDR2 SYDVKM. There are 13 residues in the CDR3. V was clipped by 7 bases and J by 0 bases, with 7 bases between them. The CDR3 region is CASTQYSNQPQHF. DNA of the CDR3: TGTGCCAGCACTCAGTATAGCAATCAGCCCCAGCATTTT.

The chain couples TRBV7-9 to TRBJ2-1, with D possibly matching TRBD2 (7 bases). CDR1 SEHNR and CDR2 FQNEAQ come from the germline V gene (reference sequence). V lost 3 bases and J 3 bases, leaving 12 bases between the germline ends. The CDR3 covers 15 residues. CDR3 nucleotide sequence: TGTGCCAGCAGCTTTCAGGGAGGGGGCTACAATGAGCAGTTCTTC. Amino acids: CASSFQGGGYNEQFF. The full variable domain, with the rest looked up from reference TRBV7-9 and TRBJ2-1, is DTGVSQNPRHKITKRGQNVTFRCDPISEHNRLYWYRQTLGQGPEFLTYFQNEAQLEKSRLLSDRFSAERPKGSFSTLEIQRTEQGDSAMYLCASSFQGGGYNEQFFGPGTRLTVL.

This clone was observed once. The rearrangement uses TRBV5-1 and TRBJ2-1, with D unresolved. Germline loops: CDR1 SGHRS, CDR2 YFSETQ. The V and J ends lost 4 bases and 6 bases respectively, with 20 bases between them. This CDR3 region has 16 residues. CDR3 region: CASSEAQNTLSNEQFF. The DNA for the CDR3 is TGCGCCAGCAGCGAGGCGCAGAATACCCTTTCCAATGAGCAGTTCTTC.

Written as DNA, the CDR3 is TGTGCCAGCAGCCCGATACTAGCGCGAGAGCAGTACTTC. Translating it yields CASSPILAREQYF. The rearrangement links TRBV14 to TRBJ2-7, with 7 bases aligning to TRBD2. Germline V lookup: CDR1 SGHDN, CDR2 FVKESK. The length of the CDR3 is 13 residues. Trimming took 4 bases from V and 7 from J; bases not matched to a gene: 7.

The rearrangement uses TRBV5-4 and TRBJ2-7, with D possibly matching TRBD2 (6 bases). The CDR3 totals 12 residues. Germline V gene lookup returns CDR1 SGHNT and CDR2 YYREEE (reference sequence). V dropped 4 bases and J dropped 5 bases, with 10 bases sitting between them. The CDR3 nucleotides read TGTGCCAGCAGCCCGGGCGGGGACGAGCAGTACTTC. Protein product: CASSPGGDEQYF.

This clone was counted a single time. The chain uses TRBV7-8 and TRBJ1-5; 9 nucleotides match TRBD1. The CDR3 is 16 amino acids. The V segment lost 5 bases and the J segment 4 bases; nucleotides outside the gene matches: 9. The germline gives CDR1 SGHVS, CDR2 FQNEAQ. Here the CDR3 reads CASSRSWDRDNQPQHF. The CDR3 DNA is TGTGCCAGCAGCAGATCTTGGGACAGGGATAATCAGCCCCAGCATTTT.

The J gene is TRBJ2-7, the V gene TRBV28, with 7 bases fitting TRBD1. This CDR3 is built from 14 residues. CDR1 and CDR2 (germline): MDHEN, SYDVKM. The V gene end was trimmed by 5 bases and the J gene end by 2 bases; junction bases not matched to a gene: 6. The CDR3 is CASSPPGQTYEQYF. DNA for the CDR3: TGTGCCAGCAGTCCTCCGGGACAGACCTACGAGCAGTACTTC.

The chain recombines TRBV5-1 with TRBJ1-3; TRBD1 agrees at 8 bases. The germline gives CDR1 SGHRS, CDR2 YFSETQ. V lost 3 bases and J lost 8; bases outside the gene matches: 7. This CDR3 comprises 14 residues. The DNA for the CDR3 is TGCGCCAGCAGCTGGGGAGGACAGGGTGACACCATATATTTT. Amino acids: CASSWGGQGDTIYF.

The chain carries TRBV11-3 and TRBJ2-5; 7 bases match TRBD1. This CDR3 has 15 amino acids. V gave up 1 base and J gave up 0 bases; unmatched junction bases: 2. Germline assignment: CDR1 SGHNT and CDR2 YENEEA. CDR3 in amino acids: CASSLGGGHQETQYF. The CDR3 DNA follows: TGTGCCAGCAGCTTAGGAGGGGGCCACCAAGAGACCCAGTACTTC.

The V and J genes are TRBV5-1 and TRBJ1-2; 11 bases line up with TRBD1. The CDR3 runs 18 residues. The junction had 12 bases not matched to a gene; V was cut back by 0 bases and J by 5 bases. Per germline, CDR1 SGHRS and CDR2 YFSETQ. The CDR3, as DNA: TGCGCCAGCAGCTTGGCCCCGGGACAGGGGGGAGTTAAGTATGGCTACACCTTC. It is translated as CASSLAPGQGGVKYGYTF.

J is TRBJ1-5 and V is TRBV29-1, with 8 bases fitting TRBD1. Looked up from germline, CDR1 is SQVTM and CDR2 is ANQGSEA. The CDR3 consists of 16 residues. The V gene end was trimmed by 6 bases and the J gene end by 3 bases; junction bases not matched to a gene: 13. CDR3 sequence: CSVYETGVGANQPQHF. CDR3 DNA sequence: TGCAGCGTATATGAGACAGGGGTGGGGGCCAATCAGCCCCAGCATTTT. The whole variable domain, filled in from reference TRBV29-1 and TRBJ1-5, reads SAVISQKPSRDICQRGTSLTIQCQVDSQVTMMFWYRQQPGQSLTLIATANQGSEATYESGFVIDKFPISRPNLTFSTLTVSNMSPEDSSIYLCSVYETGVGANQPQHFGDGTRLSIL.